Below are 32 T cell receptor beta chains sequenced from a single sample in a study of shared clonotypes between healthy human individuals. Sequencing used immunoSEQ multiplex PCR; TCRdb keeps in-frame clones, though not all of them. The sample has over 1.5 million clones, around 98% seen once. The sequenced sample consisted of naive CD4+ T cells sorted from blood. Subset meaning: CD45RA+ positively selected. These receptors were collected from a man in his thirties or forties in good health.

The chain has TRBV4-1 and TRBJ2-2; the D gene is possibly TRBD2 (6 bases). CDR3 size: 13 residues. Trimming removed 1 base from V and 8 bases from J, with 8 bases in between. CDR1 is MGHRA and CDR2 is YSYEKL in the germline V gene. DNA for the CDR3: TGCGCCAGCAGCCAAGCGGGGAGGGGGGAGCTGTTTTTT. Its translation is CASSQAGRGELFF.

This chain uses TRBV5-1 with TRBJ2-7; 9 bases agree with TRBD1. Trimming at V came to 4 bases and at J to 3 bases, leaving 5 bases not matched to a gene. The CDR3 extends over 14 amino acids. Per the germline V gene, CDR1 is SGHRS and CDR2 is YFSETQ. In DNA form, the CDR3 reads TGCGCCAGCAGCAACCGGGACAGGGTCTACGAGCAGTACTTC. This encodes CASSNRDRVYEQYF.

This chain links TRBV29-1 with TRBJ2-5; D gene unclear. V lost 1 base, J lost 1 base, and 10 bases lay in between. Germline assignment: CDR1 SQVTM and CDR2 ANQGSEA. The CDR3 length is 14 residues. The CDR3 DNA follows: TGCAGCGTTGAAGGGTGGCAGGCCCAAGAGACCCAGTACTTC. Protein: CSVEGWQAQETQYF.

A remark on this clone: The germline gene is not matched at one end of the junction; a read error may be the cause. This chain connects TRBV18 to TRBJ1-2; 7 nucleotides line up with TRBD1. Germline CDR1 reads KGHSH; CDR2 reads LQKENI. CDR3 length: 15 residues. CDR3 DNA: TGTGCCAGCTCATCACCCACCGAGACAGGGTATGGCTACACCTTC. This gives the protein CASSSPTETGYGYTF.

J is TRBJ2-2 and V is TRBV6-1; 11 nucleotides match TRBD2. The trim removed 4 bases at V and 6 bases at J, leaving 7 bases unmatched. The CDR3 consists of 16 residues. Germline V gene lookup returns CDR1 MNHNS and CDR2 SASEGT. CDR3 sequence reads: CASSASLAGAAGELFF. CDR3 in DNA: TGTGCCAGCAGTGCCTCACTAGCGGGAGCAGCCGGGGAGCTGTTTTTT.

The chain joins TRBV28 to TRBJ2-4, with TRBD2 as a possible D gene (6 bases). From germline, CDR1 is MDHEN and CDR2 SYDVKM. This CDR3 spans 15 amino acids. Trimming stripped 5 bases from V and 8 bases from J, with 19 bases between. The CDR3 loop reads CASSPVGGVRDIQYF. DNA of the CDR3: TGTGCCAGCAGTCCCGTTGGCGGGGTTAGAGACATTCAGTACTTC.

This clone has only one observation. The chain is built from TRBV21-1 and TRBJ2-3; the table's D call TRBD1 went unverified against the DNA. TRBV21-1 represents a pseudogene. This CDR3 is 16 amino acids long. The CDR3 spells CASSKDWQETTDTQYF. The CDR3 DNA reads TGTGCCAGCAGCAAAGATTGGCAGGAAACCACAGATACGCAGTATTTT.

The V gene is TRBV11-2, the J gene TRBJ2-5, with D perhaps given as TRBD1 or TRBD2 (5 bases each). Trimming took off 6 bases at V and 5 bases at J, with 10 bases between the two ends. The CDR3 covers 12 residues. Germline assignment: CDR1 SGHAT and CDR2 FQNNGV. The CDR3 DNA reads TGTGCCAGCAGAGAGGGGAATGAGACCCAGTACTTC. It codes for CASREGNETQYF.

V gene TRBV27 combines with J gene TRBJ2-7; a possible D gene is TRBD2 (6 bases). Germline CDR1 and CDR2: MNHEY and SMNVEV (reference sequence). Trimming took off 0 bases at V and 3 bases at J, with 24 bases between the two ends. The CDR3 runs to 19 residues. The CDR3 region has the DNA TGTGCCAGCAGTTTATCCCGTATCGGGGCGGGACGGTTGCGCTACGAGCAGTACTTC. It is translated as CASSLSRIGAGRLRYEQYF.

As concerns this clone: Other DNA sequences within the sample encode an identical CDR3. The chain uses TRBV7-2 and TRBJ2-5; D is uncertain. The V end lost 2 bases, the J end lost 5 bases, and 3 bases lay between the germline ends. Germline V gene sequence: CDR1 SGHTA, CDR2 FQGNSA. This CDR3 is 11 amino acids long. CDR3 nucleotides: TGTGCCAGCAGCTTATCCGAGACCCAGTACTTC. Protein: CASSLSETQYF.

The rearrangement joins TRBV18 to TRBJ2-5, with D unclear. CDR1 and CDR2 from the germline V gene are KGHSH and LQKENI. Trimming took off 2 bases at V and 7 bases at J, with 11 bases between the two ends. This CDR3 has 13 amino acids. The CDR3: CASSPSAKGTQYF. CDR3 coding DNA: TGTGCCAGCTCACCATCAGCGAAAGGGACCCAGTACTTC.

The rearrangement uses TRBV23-1 and TRBJ1-5, with 12 bases that match TRBD1. TRBV23-1 is known as an ORF, though its function is uncertain. Trimming cost V 7 bases and J 3 bases; bases outside gene matches: 16. The CDR3 length is 19 residues. The CDR3 nucleotides read TGCGCCAGCATTGCCCCCCGGGACAGGGGGCGGATAGTCAATCAGCCCCAGCATTTT. Its translation: CASIAPRDRGRIVNQPQHF.

The CDR3 sequence: CASRVPGGYQETQYF. In DNA form, the CDR3 reads TGTGCCAGCCGGGTGCCGGGAGGGTACCAAGAGACCCAGTACTTC. The chain carries TRBV2 and TRBJ2-5; 8 nucleotides agree with TRBD2. The CDR3 consists of 15 residues. The J segment lost 0 bases and the V segment lost 8 bases, leaving 8 bases of the junction unmatched. The germline V gene encodes CDR1 SNHLY and CDR2 FYNNEI.

The V and J genes are TRBV7-2 and TRBJ2-3; no reliable D call. The CDR3 runs 14 residues. Germline loops: CDR1 SGHTA, CDR2 FQGNSA. The germline V and J ends were trimmed by 1 base and 8 bases, with 13 bases remaining between them. CDR3 nucleotide sequence: TGTGCCAGCAGCTTAGACCCCTCCCCCGGTACGCAGTATTTT. It codes for CASSLDPSPGTQYF.

CDR3 amino acids: CASSGRLTGQGPDYEQYF. Here the CDR3 DNA reads TGTGCCAGCAGCGGCCGCCTGACAGGGCAGGGTCCCGACTACGAGCAGTACTTC. The chain recombines TRBV5-4 with TRBJ2-7; the match to TRBD1 covers 7 bases. Germline lookup yields CDR1 SGHNT and CDR2 YYREEE (reference sequence). The CDR3 contains 18 residues. Unmatched junction bases numbered 19, after V lost 4 bases and J lost 3 bases.

This clone was picked up one time. The rearrangement joins TRBV28 to TRBJ2-7; 7 bases agree with TRBD2. CDR1 and CDR2 (germline): MDHEN, SYDVKM. J gave up 2 bases and V 6 bases, and 10 bases lay outside the gene matches. The CDR3 has 15 amino acids. The CDR3 loop reads CASSRFRDYAYEQYF. The CDR3 DNA reads TGTGCCAGCAGCCGCTTCCGGGACTACGCCTACGAGCAGTACTTC.

This chain uses TRBV6-6 with TRBJ2-7; 9 bases fit TRBD2. The J segment lost 2 bases and the V segment lost 0 bases, leaving 2 bases of the junction unmatched. CDR3 length: 15 residues. Germline V gene sequence: CDR1 MNHNY, CDR2 SVGAGI (reference sequence). The CDR3 bases are TGTGCCAGCAGTTACTCGACTAGCGGTACCTACGAGCAGTACTTC. The encoded protein is CASSYSTSGTYEQYF.

The V gene is TRBV28, the J gene TRBJ1-5; tentatively, D is TRBD1 (5 bases). The germline gives CDR1 MDHEN, CDR2 SYDVKM. The CDR3 loop spans 14 amino acids. V was shortened by 5 bases and J by 7 bases, with 15 bases between the two germline ends. The CDR3 DNA reads TGTGCCAGCAGTACAATATATCAGGGACAGCCCCAGCATTTT. Translation gives CASSTIYQGQPQHF.

This chain joins TRBV7-2 and TRBJ1-2, with D possibly TRBD1 on 5 matching bases. This CDR3 has 13 residues. V lost 5 bases and J 7 bases, leaving 14 bases between the germline ends. Germline CDR1 is SGHTA and CDR2 is FQGNSA. The CDR3 sequence: CASSARQGGGYTF. For the CDR3, the DNA is TGTGCCAGCAGCGCGCGTCAGGGTGGTGGCTACACCTTC.

The chain employs TRBV5-1 and TRBJ2-5, with unresolved D. CDR1 is SGHRS and CDR2 is YFSETQ in the germline V gene. The germline V and J ends were trimmed by 4 bases and 5 bases, with 6 bases remaining between them. This CDR3 has 11 residues. CDR3 in amino acids: CASSADETQYF. The DNA of the CDR3 is TGCGCCAGCAGCGCGGACGAGACCCAGTACTTC.

This chain connects TRBV28 to TRBJ1-5, with D unclear. V dropped 1 base and J dropped 9 bases, with 4 bases sitting between them. The germline CDR1 and CDR2 sequences are MDHEN and SYDVKM. CDR3 length equals 11 residues. CDR3 sequence (DNA): TGTGCCAGCAGTTTATTTCCGCCCCAGCATTTT. It specifies CASSLFPPQHF. Drawing the rest from reference TRBV28 and TRBJ1-5, the complete variable domain is DVKVTQSSRYLVKRTGEKVFLECVQDMDHENMFWYRQDPGLGLRLIYFSYDVKMKEKGDIPEGYSVSREKKERFSLILESASTNQTSMYLCASSLFPPQHFGDGTRLSIL.

V is TRBV5-1 and J is TRBJ2-7; D may be TRBD1 (5 bases). From germline, CDR1 is SGHRS and CDR2 YFSETQ. V was trimmed by 0 bases and J by 3 bases, leaving 13 bases between them. This CDR3 contains 15 residues. CDR3 sequence: CASSLVTGSLYEQYF. Written as DNA, the CDR3 is TGCGCCAGCAGCTTGGTAACAGGTTCCCTCTACGAGCAGTACTTC.

The V call is TRBV4-1, the J call TRBJ1-3, with no clear D. The CDR3 loop spans 17 amino acids. V was pared by 4 bases and J by 0 bases, with 16 bases between. Germline CDR1 and CDR2: MGHRA and YSYEKL. CDR3 in DNA: TGCGCCAGCAGCCCCAAAGGTAGAATCGGCTCTGGAAACACCATATATTTT. The encoded protein is CASSPKGRIGSGNTIYF.

The chain couples TRBV6-6 to TRBJ2-7, with TRBD1 matching 9 bases. The germline V gene has CDR1 MNHNY and CDR2 SVGAGI (reference sequence). The J segment lost 3 bases and the V segment lost 7 bases, leaving 13 bases of the junction unmatched. The CDR3 is 16 amino acids. The CDR3 protein is CASTYQTGQGNYEQYF. The CDR3 DNA sequence: TGTGCCAGCACCTACCAGACAGGACAGGGGAACTACGAGCAGTACTTC.

The chain's CDR3 is CASSPSGGRYTF. The CDR3 coding sequence is TGTGCCAGCAGCCCTTCGGGCGGTCGCTACACCTTC. The chain uses TRBV28 and TRBJ1-2; D is undetermined. In germline, CDR1 is MDHEN, CDR2 SYDVKM. Trimming removed 6 bases from V and 9 bases from J, with 14 bases in between. The CDR3 consists of 12 residues.

The J gene is TRBJ1-1, the V gene TRBV30; D not certain. Germline CDR1 and CDR2: GTSNPN and SVGIG (reference sequence). The CDR3 spans 12 residues. Trimming removed 2 bases from V and 8 bases from J, with 12 bases in between. The CDR3 protein is CAWSSGSPEAFF. The DNA of the CDR3 is TGTGCCTGGAGTTCGGGGTCCCCAGAAGCTTTCTTT.

This chain connects TRBV28 to TRBJ2-2; weak D call: TRBD1 (5 bases). The CDR3 has 16 amino acids. The V gene's germline CDR1 is MDHEN and CDR2 SYDVKM. V was clipped by 6 bases and J by 0 bases, with 14 bases between them. The CDR3 DNA follows: TGTGCCAGCAGCCCAACAGGTATAGCGAACACCGGGGAGCTGTTTTTT. It codes for CASSPTGIANTGELFF.

V gene TRBV5-1 combines with J gene TRBJ2-7; TRBD1 matches at 9 bases. CDR1 is SGHRS and CDR2 is YFSETQ in the germline V gene. CDR3 size: 15 residues. Trimming removed 3 bases from V and 2 bases from J; junction bases left unmatched: 6. The CDR3 DNA sequence: TGCGCCAGCAGCTCGGGACAGGGAACGACCTACGAGCAGTACTTC. Translating it yields CASSSGQGTTYEQYF. Full variable domain (rest looked up from reference TRBV5-1 and TRBJ2-7): KAGVTQTPRYLIKTRGQQVTLSCSPISGHRSVSWYQQTPGQGLQFLFEYFSETQRNKGNFPGRFSGRQFSNSRSEMNVSTLELGDSALYLCASSSGQGTTYEQYFGPGTRLTVT.

The chain combines TRBV6-5 with TRBJ1-5; unclear D gene. The germline gives CDR1 MNHEY, CDR2 SVGAGI. Deletions cut 6 bases from V and 1 base from J, with 10 bases between. The CDR3 extends over 14 amino acids. CDR3: CASSRHQSNQPQHF. For the CDR3, the DNA is TGTGCCAGCAGCCGGCACCAGAGCAATCAGCCCCAGCATTTT.

For this clone: The junction departs from germline at one end; a sequencing error may be responsible. The V and J genes are TRBV13 and TRBJ2-1; unclear D gene. Germline-derived CDR1 and CDR2 are PRHDT and FYEKMQ (reference sequence). This CDR3 region has 14 residues. The CDR3 DNA sequence: TGTGCCAGCAGCCTAGGCCTAGCCTACAATGAGCAGTTCTTC. Its protein product is CASSLGLAYNEQFF.

This clone was seen just once. The chain has TRBV10-2 and TRBJ2-7; 8 bases map to TRBD1. There are 12 residues in the CDR3. V gave up 4 bases and J gave up 7 bases; unmatched junction bases: 3. Germline CDR1 WSHSY, CDR2 SAAADI. The CDR3 DNA follows: TGCGCCAGCAGTGGTCGACAGGGGGAGCAGTACTTC. Residues: CASSGRQGEQYF.

CDR3 bases: TGTGCCATCCTGGACAGCGGGGAGCTGTTTTTT. Translated, it gives CAILDSGELFF. The chain recombines TRBV28 with TRBJ2-2; D might be TRBD1 (6 bases). Germline V gene lookup returns CDR1 MDHEN and CDR2 SYDVKM. V shed 10 bases and J shed 7 bases, with 10 bases lying between them. The CDR3 is made up of 11 amino acids.